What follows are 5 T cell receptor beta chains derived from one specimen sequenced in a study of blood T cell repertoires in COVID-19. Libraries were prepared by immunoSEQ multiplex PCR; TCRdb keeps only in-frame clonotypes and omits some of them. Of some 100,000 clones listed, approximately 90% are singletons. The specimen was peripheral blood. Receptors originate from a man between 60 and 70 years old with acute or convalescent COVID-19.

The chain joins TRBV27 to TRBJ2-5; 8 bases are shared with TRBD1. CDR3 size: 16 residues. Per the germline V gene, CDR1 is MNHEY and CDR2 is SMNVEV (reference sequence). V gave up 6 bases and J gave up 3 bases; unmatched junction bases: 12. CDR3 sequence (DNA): TGTGCCAGCAGCCTTATCCCCGGGACAGGTGAAGAGACCCAGTACTTC. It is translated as CASSLIPGTGEETQYF.

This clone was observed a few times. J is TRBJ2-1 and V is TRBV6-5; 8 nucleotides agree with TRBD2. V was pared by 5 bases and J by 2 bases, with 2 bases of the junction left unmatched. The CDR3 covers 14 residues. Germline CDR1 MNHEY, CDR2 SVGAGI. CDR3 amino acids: CASSRREAYNEQFF. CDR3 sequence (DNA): TGTGCCAGCAGTCGGCGGGAGGCCTACAATGAGCAGTTCTTC.

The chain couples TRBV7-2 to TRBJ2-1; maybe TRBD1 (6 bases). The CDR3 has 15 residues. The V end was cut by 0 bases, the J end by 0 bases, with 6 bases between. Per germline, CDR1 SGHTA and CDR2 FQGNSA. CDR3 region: CASSLARGSYNEQFF. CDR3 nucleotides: TGTGCCAGCAGCTTAGCCAGGGGCTCCTACAATGAGCAGTTCTTC. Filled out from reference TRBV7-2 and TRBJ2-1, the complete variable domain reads GAGVSQSPSNKVTEKGKDVELRCDPISGHTALYWYRQSLGQGLEFLIYFQGNSAPDKSGLPSDRFSAERTGGSVSTLTIQRTQQEDSAVYLCASSLARGSYNEQFFGPGTRLTVL.

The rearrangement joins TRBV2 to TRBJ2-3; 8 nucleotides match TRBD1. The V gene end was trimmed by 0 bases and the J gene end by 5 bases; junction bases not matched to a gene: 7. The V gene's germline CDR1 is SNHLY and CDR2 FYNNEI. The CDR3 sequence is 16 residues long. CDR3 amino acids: CASSEASGTGRDTQYF. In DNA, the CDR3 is TGTGCCAGCAGTGAAGCGTCCGGGACAGGACGAGATACGCAGTATTTT.

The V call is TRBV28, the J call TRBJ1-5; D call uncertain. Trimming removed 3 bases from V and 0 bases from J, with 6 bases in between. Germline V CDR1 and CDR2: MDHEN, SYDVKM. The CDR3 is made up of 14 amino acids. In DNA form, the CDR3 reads TGTGCCAGCAGTTTCCAGGTTAGCAATCAGCCCCAGCATTTT. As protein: CASSFQVSNQPQHF.